The clone carrying this T cell receptor (beta chain) was counted ten times or more. Its specificity is unknown. The record originates from a study of neurological immune-mediated disorders. Overall study findings and caveats: HTLV-1-associated myelopathy led in TCR clonal expansion, while multiple sclerosis ranked lowest, below healthy controls. None of the CDR3 amino acid sequences of expanded clones recurred across subjects, suggesting private repertoires in all groups.

Each TCR transcript was tagged with a 10-nucleotide random UMI during 5'RACE. Over 180 million TCR-beta sequences, together covering 15-18 subjects, were produced by every individual sequencing run that was carried out. MiXCR, run by TCRdb on the 5' RACE reads, gives a single entry per CDR3 protein. The table has tens of thousands of distinct CDR3 sequences, under 20% seen once. The sequence came from a middle-aged woman in good health. Sequencing was done on a sample of PBMCs.

The CDR3 bases are TGCGCCAGCAGCCCAGGGCAGGAGGGTGAGACCCAGTACTTC. Protein: CASSPGQEGETQYF. V usage is TRBV5-1 and J usage is TRBJ2-5; D is perhaps TRBD2 (6 bases). Germline V gives CDR1 SGHRS, CDR2 YFSETQ. V was cut by 4 bases and J by 5 bases, with 15 bases left in between. This CDR3 is built from 14 residues.